Listed here is a single T cell receptor beta chain. The antigen remains unidentified. The sample belongs to a study of cytomegalovirus exposure and HLA in healthy donors. Study-level results: A later analysis appeared to link common viral pathogens to several of the most significant clusters.

The CDR3 is 12 residues long. The germline V gene encodes CDR1 SGHRS and CDR2 YFSETQ. Trimming took off 1 base at V and 5 bases at J, with 6 bases between the two ends. Researchers ran the PCR with 60 Vbeta and 13 Jbeta primers. This table comes from immunoSEQ multiplex PCR, and its TCRdb copy is limited to in-frame clones, with some not included. Of more than 80,000 clones in the sample, more than 75% were seen once. Material: PBMCs. V usage is TRBV5-1 and J usage is TRBJ1-2; D not resolved. The TCR sequence derives from a human donor in good health. In nucleotides, the CDR3 is TGCGCCAGCAGCTTGTCGACTTATGGCTACACCTTC. Translation: CASSLSTYGYTF.